A single TCR beta chain is shown here with its context. What it binds is unknown. The sample comes from a study of shared clonotypes between healthy human individuals. Study results and caveats: The authors sampled blood alone, and tissue repertoires likely differ.

CDR1 is SGDLS and CDR2 is YYNGEE in the germline V gene. After removal of 0 bases from V and 11 bases from J, the junction contained 13 bases not matched to a gene. The CDR3 spans 15 residues. All donors qualified as healthy HIV-negative adults and had experienced no recent acute infections or vaccinations. Donors comprised only Caucasian adults living in Nashville, Tennessee. The authors split each subset's genomic DNA evenly across several immunoSEQ plates. TCRdb's table, derived via immunoSEQ multiplex PCR, lists solely in-frame clones and lacks some. The table includes about 490,000 clones, 78% detected once.

This receptor was taken from a woman in her thirties or forties in good health. Some clones in this sample may be carry-over from other donors' samples. The chain has TRBV9 and TRBJ2-5, with 7 bases lining up with TRBD2. What was sequenced was PBMCs. CDR3 in DNA: TGTGCCAGCAGCGTAGACGTGGGAGGGCCTCAGGAGCAGTACTTC. Encoded protein: CASSVDVGGPQEQYF.